This T cell receptor beta chain was retrieved from a study of T cells after yellow fever vaccination. MiXCR, run by TCRdb on the 5' RACE reads, gives a single entry per CDR3 protein. Of approximately 260,000 distinct CDR3 sequences in the sample, around 4.9% were seen once. The CDR3 spans 12 residues. Germline trimming cut 10 bases from V and 5 bases from J; bases unmatched to any gene: 5. CDR1 KGHSH and CDR2 LQKENI come from the germline V gene. This clonotype came up a few times. The origin of this receptor is a young man who received the YFV17D yellow fever vaccine. The chain recombines TRBV18 with TRBJ2-3; 8 bases map to TRBD1. The sample consisted of CD4+ T cells sorted from PBMCs, taken on the day of the yellow fever booster vaccination. The CDR3 sequence: CATTGGQDTQYF. The CDR3 coding sequence is TGTGCCACCACAGGGGGGCAAGATACGCAGTATTTT.